This T cell receptor beta chain was identified during a study of cytotoxic CD8 clonotypes in ibrutinib-treated CLL (dated by TCRdb to the early 2020s). For context, the study as a whole: The cohort included some 14 treatment-naive and about a dozen relapsed/refractory patients; 17 were IGHV unmutated. The response samples were drawn at a median of approximately 12 months into treatment, with a range of about 6 to 36 months. Cryopreserved peripheral blood mononuclear cells were obtained prior to treatment, at the time of response, and at either disease progression or sustained remission. Partial responses were observed in roughly 24 patients and complete responses in 2; after a median follow-up of 68 months, remission was maintained in approximately 14 patients and progression was observed in approximately 12. Samples averaged about 260,000 productive templates and 90,000 to 95,000 productive rearrangements. Every remission and progressive disease sample was obtained while ibrutinib was still being received by the patients. Of the roughly 81 people in the trial, approximately 26 had longitudinal samples available. The paper as a whole reports these results and caveats: At baseline, clonality was higher than in age-matched healthy donors and showed a strong correlation with circulating CD8+ T-cell counts. Public clonotypes were rare and either shrank or stayed stable during treatment, and the rise in clonality at ibrutinib response reflected expansion of private clonotypes. At ibrutinib response clonality went up, during sustained remission it held steady, and at progression it dropped back toward baseline. Sustained-remission and progressing patients did not have matched sampling times, and lymph node repertoires were not examined.

After removal of 2 bases from V and 0 bases from J, the junction retains 5 bases not matched to a gene. CDR1 SQVTM and CDR2 ANQGSEA are derived from the germline V gene. The CDR3 runs 15 residues from the cysteine to the phenylalanine. The read is trimmed to its CDR3 DNA, 45 bases read in frame from base 1. The goal of deep resolution MiSeq sequencing was a depth between 1 in 1 million and 1 in 200,000 T cells, and coverage averaged 10x per clonotype. The immunoSEQ hsTCRB Kit was used to generate TCR beta libraries. In the source study's methods: Data were analyzed with ImmunoSEQ Data Assistant and ImmunoSEQ Analyzer, with V, D and J genes assigned per IMGT definitions. Clonality, which ranges from 0 to 1, was calculated by subtracting the normalized Shannon entropy of productive rearrangement frequencies from one. Only overrepresented clonotypes making up at least 0.05% of each patient's repertoire were included in the public clonotype analysis. About a dozen age-matched healthy donor repertoires from immuneACCESS were used as controls for clonality. The table was pulled from immuneACCESS by TCRdb, which kept in-frame rearrangements only. Such tables lose some clones; where checked, under half of the loss comes from unresolved V genes, and the rest has no known cause. Clone size and V and J calls were adopted from that table, with D and trimming inferred from the DNA. The sample records about 92,000 clones, 60% to 80% of which are singletons. The top ten clones comprise roughly 24% of the sample.

This clone was seen a single time. The antigen it recognizes is unknown. No base-level quality is on record; no much larger clone is a single base apart. The time point label, as the study defines it: approximately 2 years on ibrutinib. For TCR beta library preparation, roughly 2 micrograms of genomic DNA were extracted from the cryopreserved PBMCs. Longitudinal blood samples from CLL patients receiving ibrutinib monotherapy were subjected to high-throughput TCR beta sequencing. The patients took part in an open-label, single-center phase 2 trial of ibrutinib monotherapy. The sequence was collected from a human donor with chronic lymphocytic leukemia. This sequence uses TRBV29-1 and TRBJ2-3, with TRBD1 identical over 7 junction bases. This specimen consisted of PBMCs, obtained after 24 months of ibrutinib treatment. Here the CDR3 is given as CSVEITGASTDTQYF. The nucleotide sequence is given as TGCAGCGTTGAAATCACAGGGGCCAGCACAGATACGCAGTATTTT.